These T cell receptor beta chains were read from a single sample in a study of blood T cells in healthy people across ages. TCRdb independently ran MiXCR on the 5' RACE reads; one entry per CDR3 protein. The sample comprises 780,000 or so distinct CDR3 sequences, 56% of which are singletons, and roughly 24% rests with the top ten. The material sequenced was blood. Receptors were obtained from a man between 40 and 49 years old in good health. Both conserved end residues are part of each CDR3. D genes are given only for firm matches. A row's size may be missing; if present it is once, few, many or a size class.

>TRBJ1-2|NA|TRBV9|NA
NA
CASSVGSGANTF
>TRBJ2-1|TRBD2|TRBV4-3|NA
TGCGCGCCGCGGGAGGGCCGGGGCAATGAGCAGTTCTTC
CAPREGRGNEQFF
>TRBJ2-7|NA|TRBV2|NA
TGTGCCAGCAGGCGGTTTACGCAGAGCGAGCAGTACTTC
CASRRFTQSEQYF
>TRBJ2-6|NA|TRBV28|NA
TGTGCCAGCAACCGGGTCGGCTCTGGGGCCAACGTCCTGACTTTC
CASNRVGSGANVLTF
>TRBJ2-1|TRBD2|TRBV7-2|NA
TGTGCCAGCAGCTGGTGGACTAGCGGGGGGATCCATGAGCAGTTCTTC
CASSWWTSGGIHEQFF
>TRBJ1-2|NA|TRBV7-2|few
TGTGCCAGCAGCCCATTGGAGGGTGGCGGCTACACCTTC
CASSPLEGGGYTF
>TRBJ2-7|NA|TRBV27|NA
TGTGCCAGCAGCAAGTTGTCTAGCGCCTACGAGCAGTACTTC
CASSKLSSAYEQYF
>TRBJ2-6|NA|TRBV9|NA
TGTGCCAGCAGCGGCCTTTCTGGGGCCAACGTCCTGACTTTC
CASSGLSGANVLTF
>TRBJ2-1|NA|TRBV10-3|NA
TGTGCCATCGGACGGGACCTCAACTACAATGAGCAGTTCTTC
CAIGRDLNYNEQFF
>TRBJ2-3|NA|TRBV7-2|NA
TGTGCCAGCAGTGGTCTTGGGACCCTAGAAAGCACAGATACGCAGTATTTT
CASSGLGTLESTDTQYF
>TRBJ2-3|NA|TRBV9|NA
TGTGCCAGCAGCGCACGCACGGCCCACCGCACAGATACGCAGTATTTT
CASSARTAHRTDTQYF
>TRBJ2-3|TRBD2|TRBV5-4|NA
TGTGCCAGCAGAACTCGGGCTAGCGGGGGGGGGGCAGATACGCAGTATTTT
CASRTRASGGGADTQYF
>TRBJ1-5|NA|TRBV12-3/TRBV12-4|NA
TGTGCCAGCAGTTTAACATCCGGCAATCAGCCCCAGCATTTT
CASSLTSGNQPQHF
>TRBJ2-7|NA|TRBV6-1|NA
TGTGCCACCTCCCGGGGGGCAGACAACTACGAGCAGTACTTC
CATSRGADNYEQYF
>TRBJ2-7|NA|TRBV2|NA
TGTGCCAGCAAACTAGACTCCGAGCAGTACTTC
CASKLDSEQYF
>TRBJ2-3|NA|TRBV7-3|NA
TGTGCCAGCAGCTTAACGTGGCAGGGCCTATACGGCAGGAGACTGACAGATACGCAGTATTTT
CASSLTWQGLYGRRLTDTQYF
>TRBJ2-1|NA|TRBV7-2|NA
TGTGCCAGCAGCTTAGTAGGTGTCTATGAGCAGTTCTTC
CASSLVGVYEQFF
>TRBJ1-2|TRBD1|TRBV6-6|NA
TGTGCCAGCAGTTACTCTAAGGGACAGGGGAGCTATGGCTACACCTTC
CASSYSKGQGSYGYTF
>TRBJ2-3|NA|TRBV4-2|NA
TGTGCCAGCAGCCAAGATGCGGGATCGAGCACAGATACGCAGTATTTT
CASSQDAGSSTDTQYF
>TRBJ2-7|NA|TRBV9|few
TGTGCCAGCAGCACGGGCCGCCAAAGCCCCTACGAGCAGTACTTC
CASSTGRQSPYEQYF
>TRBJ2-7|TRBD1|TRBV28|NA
TGTGCCAGCAGACCTCGGGGACAGGGGGCGGACGAGCAGTACTTC
CASRPRGQGADEQYF
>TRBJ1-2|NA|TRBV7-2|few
TGTGCCAGCAGCTTACGGGGCCTGCAGTATGGCTACACCTTC
CASSLRGLQYGYTF
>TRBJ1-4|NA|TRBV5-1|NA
TGCGCCAGCAGCATGAGGATCCCTGCAACTAATGAAAAACTGTTTTTT
CASSMRIPATNEKLFF
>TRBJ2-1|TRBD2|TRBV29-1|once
TGCAGCGCCCCGGGACTAGCGGCTACCTACAATGAGCAGTTCTTC
CSAPGLAATYNEQFF
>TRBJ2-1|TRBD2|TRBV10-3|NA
TGTGCCATCCCCCCACCGACTAGCGGGGACCTGAATGAGCAGTTCTTC
CAIPPPTSGDLNEQFF
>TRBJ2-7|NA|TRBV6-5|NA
TGTGCCAGCAGTTACGTTGGTCGGGGTACCTACGAGCAGTACTTC
CASSYVGRGTYEQYF
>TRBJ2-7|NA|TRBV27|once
TGTGCCAGCAGTCGCCCGGGACCCCCAAACGAGCAGTACTTC
CASSRPGPPNEQYF
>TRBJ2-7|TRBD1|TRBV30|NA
TGTGCCTCGGACAGGGGAGACTACAATGAGCAGTACTTC
CASDRGDYNEQYF
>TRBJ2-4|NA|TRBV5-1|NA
TGCGCCAGCAGCTCGTTCGACGTGGGCAAAAACATTCAGTACTTC
CASSSFDVGKNIQYF